The 12 T cell receptor beta chains reported below all come from one sample, sequenced in a study of T cells after yellow fever vaccination. TCRdb fed the 5' RACE reads into MiXCR, producing one record per CDR3 protein. The sample includes roughly 190,000 distinct CDR3 sequences, approximately 10% of them seen just once. This specimen consisted of CD8+ T cells sorted from PBMCs, obtained 15 days after the yellow fever booster vaccination. The receptors shown here come from a young man who received the YFV17D yellow fever vaccine.

This clonotype was counted only a few times. CDR3 DNA: TGTGCCAGCACCCTGAACTACGAGCAGTACGTC. Its translation is CASTLNYEQYV. The chain recombines TRBV6-9 with TRBJ2-7; no firm D call. Germline V gives CDR1 MNHGY, CDR2 SVAAGI. This CDR3 region has 11 residues. Trimming took off 7 bases at V and 3 bases at J, with 7 bases between the two ends.

Ten or more counts support this clonotype. The DNA of the CDR3 is TGTGCCAGCCGACTAGCGGGGGGGCTCGAGCAGTTCTTC. Encoded protein: CASRLAGGLEQFF. The rearrangement joins TRBV7-9 to TRBJ2-1; 14 positions agree with TRBD2. The ends lost 8 bases at V and 10 bases at J; junction bases unmatched: 4. The CDR3 is 13 amino acids. The germline CDR1 and CDR2 sequences are SEHNR and FQNEAQ (reference sequence).

Details on this clonotype: A much larger clone sits a single nucleotide away, making a read error possible. The J gene is TRBJ2-5, the V gene TRBV3-1, with 15 positions matching TRBD2. This CDR3 has 17 amino acids. Germline V gene data show CDR1 as LGHDT and CDR2 as YNNKEL (reference sequence). The ends lost 1 base at V and 5 bases at J; junction bases unmatched: 5. For the CDR3, the DNA is TGTGCCAGCAGCCAAGGCGGGACTAGCGGGGGGTTCGAGACCCAGTACTTC. Its translation is CASSQGGTSGGFETQYF.

The V call is TRBV6-5, the J call TRBJ2-7; 10 bases are a match to TRBD1. The CDR3 extends over 15 amino acids. Germline values: CDR1 MNHEY, CDR2 SVGAGI. Unmatched junction bases numbered 11, after V lost 5 bases and J lost 7 bases. CDR3 sequence reads: CASSLTRTGGQEQYF. The CDR3 bases are TGTGCCAGCAGTCTAACCCGGACAGGGGGTCAGGAGCAGTACTTC.

This chain connects TRBV6-5 to TRBJ2-3; TRBD1 matches at 10 bases. The CDR3 consists of 15 residues. Germline values: CDR1 MNHEY, CDR2 SVGAGI. The J segment lost 2 bases and the V segment lost 5 bases, leaving 4 bases of the junction unmatched. CDR3 DNA: TGTGCCAGCAGTGGACAGGGGGGCCCCACAGATACGCAGTATTTT. As protein: CASSGQGGPTDTQYF.

The chain links TRBV23-1 to TRBJ2-5; 7 bases align to TRBD1. TRBV23-1 is an ORF; its function is uncertain. V dropped 3 bases and J dropped 2; count of bases not matched to a gene: 0. This CDR3 spans 13 amino acids. CDR3 coding DNA: TGCGCCAGCAGTCACAGGGGGCAAGAGACCCAGTACTTC. Protein sequence: CASSHRGQETQYF.

The chain links TRBV7-2 to TRBJ2-1; 10 bases are shared with TRBD1. The CDR3 extends over 14 amino acids. Germline V gene lookup returns CDR1 SGHTA and CDR2 FQGNSA. The J segment lost 9 bases and the V segment lost 5 bases, leaving 7 bases of the junction unmatched. This CDR3 is CASSLRQGAVEQFF. In DNA, the CDR3 is TGTGCCAGCAGCCTCCGACAGGGGGCGGTTGAGCAGTTCTTC.

V gene TRBV6-5 combines with J gene TRBJ1-2; 7 nucleotides align to TRBD1. Unmatched junction bases numbered 7, after V lost 4 bases and J lost 5 bases. The CDR3 contains 14 residues. The germline V gene has CDR1 MNHEY and CDR2 SVGAGI. In DNA form, the CDR3 reads TGTGCCAGCAGTTGGACAGGAAGCTTATATGGCTACACCTTC. This codes for CASSWTGSLYGYTF.

This clonotype occurred many times. This rearrangement joins TRBV12-3 or TRBV12-4 to TRBJ2-2; 9 nucleotides align to TRBD1. The J segment lost 5 bases and the V segment lost 3 bases, leaving 7 bases of the junction unmatched. There are 16 residues in the CDR3. CDR3 nucleotide sequence: TGTGCCAGCAGTTTTACGGACAGGGGCCGGACCGGGGAGCTGTTTTTT. The encoded protein is CASSFTDRGRTGELFF.

The table lists this clonotype with a few counts. The chain uses TRBV29-1 and TRBJ1-5; possible D gene TRBD1, 5 bases. This CDR3 contains 14 residues. Trimming took 7 bases from V and 0 from J, leaving 13 bases between them. Germline V gives CDR1 SQVTM, CDR2 ANQGSEA. The CDR3 coding sequence is TGCAGCGCCAAGACAGAAGGTAGCAATCAGCCCCAGCATTTT. It yields the protein CSAKTEGSNQPQHF.

This clonotype came up a few times. The J gene is TRBJ2-2, the V gene TRBV7-9; 8 positions agree with TRBD1. The CDR3 is 18 residues long. Germline trimming cut 3 bases from V and 2 bases from J; bases unmatched to any gene: 11. Per the germline V gene, CDR1 is SEHNR and CDR2 is FQNEAQ (reference sequence). CDR3 sequence reads: CASSFSPDRVGNTGELFF. The CDR3 DNA is TGTGCCAGCAGCTTTAGCCCGGACAGGGTCGGTAACACCGGGGAGCTGTTTTTT.

The sample holds many counts of this clonotype. CDR3 bases: TGCAGTGCTAGACGGACGACTAGCGGGGGGGCAGGAGAGACCCAGTACTTC. Translating gives CSARRTTSGGAGETQYF. The chain combines TRBV20-1 with TRBJ2-5; 14 bases are shared with TRBD2. There are 17 residues in the CDR3. V lost 2 bases and J lost 4; bases outside the gene matches: 9. Per germline, CDR1 DFQATT and CDR2 SNEGSKA (reference sequence).